This T cell receptor (beta chain) is from a study of blood T cell repertoires in COVID-19. Study-level information: The United States, Italy and Spain supplied acute and convalescent COVID-19 samples. Nucleic acid was either cDNA or gDNA, and it came from T cells, B-cell-depleted T cells, or PBMCs.

The V end lost 7 bases, the J end lost 0 bases, and 16 bases lay between the germline ends. The CDR3 totals 16 residues. Per germline, CDR1 ENHRY and CDR2 SYGVKD. In the original workflow: Nucleated cell number was recorded as an estimate derived from reference gene primer amplification. Clones were read by immunoSEQ multiplex PCR, and TCRdb kept only the in-frame ones, dropping some. For V, J and clone size, that table is used; D and trimming come from the DNA. The sample yields roughly 29,000 clones, 77% seen once. The sequenced sample consisted of peripheral blood. The genes are TRBV10-3 and TRBJ2-1, with D possibly being TRBD2 (7 bases). The receptor was derived from a woman aged 70 to 79 with active or convalescent COVID-19. CDR3: CAIMGGASYSYNEQFF. CDR3 coding DNA: TGTGCCATCATGGGGGGGGCCTCTTACTCCTACAATGAGCAGTTCTTC.